Each of the 18 T cell receptor beta chains below was sequenced from the same sample in a study of blood T cell repertoires in COVID-19. Here immunoSEQ multiplex PCR was the method, and the copy in TCRdb shows in-frame clones only, minus some. Here the sample spans under 200,000 clones, roughly 88% being singletons. Source material: PBMCs or T cells enriched from blood (not recorded which). These receptor sequences come from a woman aged 60-70 years who had recovered from COVID-19.

This chain links TRBV7-6 with TRBJ2-3; 8 nucleotides agree with TRBD1. Losses at the gene ends were 5 bases for V and 6 bases for J; bases not matched to a gene: 10. Germline loops: CDR1 SGHVS, CDR2 FNYEAQ. There are 15 residues in the CDR3. CDR3 nucleotide sequence: TGTGCCAGCAGCCCCAGGGGGCCTCAGGAGGATACGCAGTATTTT. Translating it yields CASSPRGPQEDTQYF. The full variable domain, with the rest looked up from reference TRBV7-6 and TRBJ2-3, is GAGVSQSPRYKVTKRGQDVALRCDPISGHVSLYWYRQALGQGPEFLTYFNYEAQQDKSGLPNDRFSAERPEGSISTLTIQRTEQRDSAMYRCASSPRGPQEDTQYFGPGTRLTVL.

This clone was seen a few times. The chain uses TRBV27 and TRBJ2-7; TRBD1 matches 9 bases. Germline V gives CDR1 MNHEY, CDR2 SMNVEV (reference sequence). The CDR3 has 14 amino acids. The J segment lost 1 base and the V segment lost 6 bases, leaving 4 bases of the junction unmatched. CDR3 DNA sequence: TGTGCCAGCAGGGTACAGGGGGCGTCCTACGAGCAGTACTTC. Protein: CASRVQGASYEQYF.

V gene TRBV7-9 combines with J gene TRBJ2-7; 12 bases map to TRBD1. CDR3 length equals 15 residues. The trim removed 2 bases at V and 7 bases at J, leaving 6 bases unmatched. Looked up from germline, CDR1 is SEHNR and CDR2 is FQNEAQ (reference sequence). The CDR3: CASSLPGQGAGEQYF. The DNA for the CDR3 is TGTGCCAGCAGCTTACCGGGACAGGGGGCGGGGGAGCAGTACTTC.

In DNA form, the CDR3 reads TGTGCTACAAGGAGGGAGCCCCAAAGTTATGAGCAGTTCTTC. Protein sequence: CATRREPQSYEQFF. The chain uses TRBV2 and TRBJ2-1; the D gene is possibly TRBD2 (6 bases). Germline V gives CDR1 SNHLY, CDR2 FYNNEI. The CDR3 sequence is 14 residues long.

This sequence joins TRBV4-2 and TRBJ2-7, with 11 nucleotides matching TRBD1. CDR1 and CDR2 from the germline V gene are LGHNA and YNFKEQ. The CDR3 extends over 17 amino acids. V trimming: 1 base; J trimming: 1 base; junction bases outside the gene matches: 6. CDR3: CASSQVSGQGVSYEQYF. The CDR3 DNA sequence: TGTGCCAGCAGCCAAGTATCGGGACAGGGGGTTTCCTACGAGCAGTACTTC.

The chain links TRBV6-1 to TRBJ2-7; 7 nucleotides agree with TRBD1. The CDR3 is 13 amino acids. V trimming: 3 bases; J trimming: 6 bases; junction bases outside the gene matches: 5. Germline CDR1 reads MNHNS; CDR2 reads SASEGT. The CDR3 coding sequence is TGTGCCAGCAGTGACGAGACAGGGAGCGAGCAGTACTTC. This encodes CASSDETGSEQYF.

CDR3 amino acids: CASSPGSNIMNTEAFF. For the CDR3, the DNA is TGTGCCAGCAGTCCCGGGTCAAATATCATGAACACTGAAGCTTTCTTT. This chain uses TRBV5-4 with TRBJ1-1; D remains unclear. Per germline, CDR1 SGHNT and CDR2 YYREEE (reference sequence). This CDR3 comprises 16 residues. Trimming cost V 5 bases and J 0 bases, with 17 bases left between them.

The chain combines TRBV18 with TRBJ1-2, with 7 bases lining up with TRBD1. Trimming cost V 3 bases and J 2 bases; bases outside gene matches: 3. CDR3 length: 14 residues. The germline V gene encodes CDR1 KGHSH and CDR2 LQKENI. The CDR3 region has the DNA TGTGCCAGCTCACCCGGGACAGACAACTATGGCTACACCTTC. Its translation is CASSPGTDNYGYTF.

V is TRBV2 and J is TRBJ1-2, with D uncertain. V was shortened by 5 bases and J by 4 bases, with 17 bases between the two germline ends. Germline lookup yields CDR1 SNHLY and CDR2 FYNNEI. The CDR3 has 15 residues. The DNA of the CDR3 is TGTGCCAGCAGTTCCACACTCGACACCCGCTATGGCTACACCTTC. This sequence encodes CASSSTLDTRYGYTF.

This clone was seen only a few times. The V call is TRBV5-6, the J call TRBJ2-7; TRBD1 aligns across 7 bases. J was trimmed by 0 bases and V by 0 bases; bases with no gene match: 6. The CDR3 is 16 residues long. Germline CDR1 and CDR2: SGHDT and YYEEEE. This chain's CDR3 is CASSLAGGTVSYEQYF. CDR3 DNA sequence: TGTGCCAGCAGCTTGGCCGGTGGGACAGTCTCCTACGAGCAGTACTTC. Combining the CDR3 with reference TRBV5-6 and TRBJ2-7 gives the whole variable domain DAGVTQSPTHLIKTRGQQVTLRCSPKSGHDTVSWYQQALGQGPQFIFQYYEEEERQRGNFPDRFSGHQFPNYSSELNVNALLLGDSALYLCASSLAGGTVSYEQYFGPGTRLTVT.

The chain is built from TRBV6-6 and TRBJ1-2; 7 positions agree with TRBD1. This CDR3 has 16 amino acids. With V trimmed by 7 bases and J by 4 bases, 15 bases remained unmatched. Per germline, CDR1 MNHNY and CDR2 SVGAGI (reference sequence). The CDR3 nucleotides read TGTGCCAGCACCTCGGGTGGAGGGGGCCGGATCTATGGCTACACCTTC. It codes for CASTSGGGGRIYGYTF.

The J gene is TRBJ1-3, the V gene TRBV5-6; D might be TRBD1 (5 bases). The CDR3 loop spans 14 amino acids. Germline CDR1 and CDR2: SGHDT and YYEEEE. Between the trimmed V and J ends, which lost 4 bases and 8 bases, there was a span of 16 bases. CDR3 loop: CASSPRGVRDTIYF. CDR3 sequence (DNA): TGTGCCAGCAGCCCGCGGGGGGTCCGGGACACCATATATTTT.

The chain is built from TRBV6-5 and TRBJ1-1; weak D call: TRBD1 (5 bases). The germline gives CDR1 MNHEY, CDR2 SVGAGI. V lost 1 base, J lost 3 bases, and 12 bases lay in between. CDR3 length: 15 amino acids. CDR3 amino acids: CASSYFPGRDTEAFF. The CDR3 DNA sequence: TGTGCCAGCAGTTACTTCCCTGGCAGGGACACTGAAGCTTTCTTT.

The chain carries TRBV15 and TRBJ2-5, with D uncertain. The ends were cut back, 3 bases at V and 1 base at J, with 9 bases in the middle. The CDR3 has 14 residues. Germline CDR1 LNHNV, CDR2 YYDKDF (reference sequence). This CDR3 reads CATSRAGVQETQYF. The CDR3 DNA follows: TGTGCCACCAGCAGGGCAGGCGTCCAAGAGACCCAGTACTTC. The entire variable domain, with the rest obtained from reference TRBV15 and TRBJ2-5, is as follows: DAMVIQNPRYQVTQFGKPVTLSCSQTLNHNVMYWYQQKSSQAPKLLFHYYDKDFNNEADTPDNFQSRRPNTSFCFLDIRSPGLGDTAMYLCATSRAGVQETQYFGPGTRLLVL.

The chain recombines TRBV25-1 with TRBJ1-4; 7 bases line up with TRBD1. The V and J ends lost 5 bases and 5 bases, in that order; junction bases with no gene match: 14. CDR1 and CDR2 from the germline V gene are MGHDK and SYGVNS. This CDR3 is built from 17 residues. The CDR3 sequence is CASSLRTGLAINEKLFF. The CDR3 region has the DNA TGTGCCAGCAGTTTACGGACAGGCTTAGCAATAAATGAAAAACTGTTTTTT.

V and J are TRBV10-2 and TRBJ2-7; 9 bases align to TRBD2. Per germline, CDR1 WSHSY and CDR2 SAAADI. With 4 bases clipped from V and 0 bases from J, the junction kept 7 bases outside the gene matches. The CDR3 has 16 amino acids. The CDR3 here is CASSGQLAGLSYEQYF. The CDR3 DNA follows: TGCGCCAGCAGTGGTCAGCTAGCGGGACTCTCCTACGAGCAGTACTTC.

The gene calls are TRBV5-1 and TRBJ1-5, with a possible D match to TRBD1 (6 bases). This CDR3 contains 14 residues. Germline V lookup: CDR1 SGHRS, CDR2 YFSETQ. Trimming took off 4 bases at V and 4 bases at J, with 12 bases between the two ends. CDR3 DNA sequence: TGCGCCAGCAGCCCCGGGACACCTAATCAGCCCCAGCATTTT. It encodes CASSPGTPNQPQHF.

J is TRBJ1-1 and V is TRBV6-5; D ambiguous. CDR3 length equals 14 residues. V was shortened by 4 bases and J by 1 base, with 10 bases between the two germline ends. Per the germline V gene, CDR1 is MNHEY and CDR2 is SVGAGI. The CDR3 loop reads CASSSKSGNTEAFF. CDR3 nucleotides: TGTGCCAGCAGTTCTAAATCTGGGAACACTGAAGCTTTCTTT.